This record covers a single T cell receptor (beta chain). Its antigen is currently unknown. Assay runs were performed at deep level. TCRdb's table, derived via immunoSEQ multiplex PCR, lists solely in-frame clones and lacks some. This sample has a few hundred thousand clones, with almost 97% found just once. The data belong to a study of shared clonotypes between healthy human individuals. Whole-study results and caveats: Researchers sampled blood only, noting tissue repertoires likely differ. Non-shared clonotypes displayed generation probabilities falling below those of clonotypes present in all four donors.

CDR3 length equals 14 residues. Germline values: CDR1 KGHSH, CDR2 LQKENI. V gave up 6 bases and J gave up 3 bases, with 15 bases separating them. This rearrangement joins TRBV18 to TRBJ2-7; possible D gene TRBD1, 5 bases. This TCR was recovered from a woman younger than 45 in good health. The sequenced material came from naive CD4+ T cells sorted from blood. The subset denotes: CD45RA+ positively selected. The DNA of the CDR3 is TGTGCCAGCTCCCGCTTAAGGGGTGTCTACGAGCAGTACTTC. It yields the protein CASSRLRGVYEQYF.